Listed below are T cell receptor beta chains from one sample, sequenced in a study of blood T cell repertoires in COVID-19. Sequencing used immunoSEQ multiplex PCR; TCRdb keeps in-frame clones, though not all of them. This sample has over 200,000 clones; about three quarters occur once, and the top ten carry 3% to 3.5%. The sample taken for sequencing was peripheral blood. These receptors came from a woman older than 75 with acute or convalescent COVID-19. Both conserved end residues are part of each CDR3. The D gene is left open where the match is weak. Size is omitted from some rows. Given values are once, few, many or a class for expanded clones.

>-|TRBV7-2|-|TRBJ1-3
TGTGCCAGCAGCCCCGACAGGCCCTCTGGAAACACCATATATTTT
CASSPDRPSGNTIYF
>TRBD2|TRBV29-1|-|TRBJ2-1
TGCAGCGCCAGCCTGACTAGCGGGAGTTCGAATGAGCAGTTCTTC
CSASLTSGSSNEQFF
>-|TRBV6-5|many|TRBJ1-2
TGTGCCAGCAAACGGGTCTCTGCCGGTGGCTACACCTTC
CASKRVSAGGYTF
>-|TRBV21-1|-|TRBJ1-5
-
CASSKVGPGNQPQHF
>-|TRBV6-5|-|TRBJ1-5
TGTGCCAGCAGGGAGGGGACTTATCAGCCCCAGCATTTT
CASREGTYQPQHF
>TRBD1|TRBV20-1|-|TRBJ1-2
TGCAGTGCTAGTTTAGGGACAGATCTATGGCTACACACCTTC
CSASLGTDLWLHTF
>-|TRBV11-2|-|TRBJ2-3
TGTGCCAGCAGCATGGGACTTCACACAGATACGCAGTATTTT
CASSMGLHTDTQYF
>TRBD1|TRBV9|-|TRBJ2-3
TGTGCCAGCAGCGAGCGACAGGGGGGGAAAAATACGCAGTATTTT
CASSERQGGKNTQYF
>TRBD2|TRBV7-9|-|TRBJ2-7
TGTGCCAGCAGCTTAGTCGAGGGCAGCGGGAGGGCCTACGAGCAGTACTTC
CASSLVEGSGRAYEQYF
>TRBD2|TRBV7-8|-|TRBJ2-7
TGTGCCAGCAGCTTAGGGGCTAGCGGGGTGACCTACGAGCAGTACTTC
CASSLGASGVTYEQYF
>-|TRBV5-1|-|TRBJ1-4
TGCGCCAGCAACCCGGGACACGCAACTAATGAAAAACTGTTTTTT
CASNPGHATNEKLFF
>-|TRBV18|-|TRBJ1-5
TGTGCCAGCTCACCCCTGGCGGATCAGCCCCAGCATTTT
CASSPLADQPQHF
>TRBD2|TRBV12-3/TRBV12-4|-|TRBJ2-7
TGTGCCAGTCAAGGAGCGGGGACCTACGAGCAGTACTTC
CASQGAGTYEQYF
>TRBD2|TRBV19|-|TRBJ2-3
TGTGCCAGTAGTATACCGGGACTAGGATCTAGCACAGATACGCAGTATTTT
CASSIPGLGSSTDTQYF
>-|TRBV10-3|-|TRBJ1-2
TGTGCCATCAGTGCAGGGGAAGACTATGGCTACACCTTC
CAISAGEDYGYTF
>-|TRBV5-1|-|TRBJ2-5
TGCGCCAGCAGCTTGCTACAGTCCCAAGAGACCCAGTACTTC
CASSLLQSQETQYF